What follows describes a single TCR beta chain. The data are from a study of control samples from healthy donors and cancer patients. Method: immunoSEQ multiplex PCR; TCRdb's copy keeps in-frame clones and lacks some. The sample holds 350,000 to 450,000 clones, 75% to 95% seen once. Germline CDR1 reads DFQATT; CDR2 reads SNEGSKA (reference sequence). This CDR3 has 11 amino acids. Trimming shortened V by 3 bases and J by 8 bases, and 10 bases separated the two germline ends. The sample consisted of PBMCs. The sequence was collected from a man in his forties or fifties with head and neck cancer. This chain connects TRBV20-1 to TRBJ1-1; no firm D call. In DNA form, the CDR3 reads TGCAGTGCTAGGGGCCCAAGCGAAGCTTTCTTT. Translated, it gives CSARGPSEAFF.